Shown below are 7 T cell receptor beta chains from a single sample sequenced in a study of cytomegalovirus exposure and HLA in healthy donors (dated by TCRdb to 2016 to 2017). The library was made by the immunoSEQ multiplex PCR assay. A mixture of 60 forward primers for TCR Vbeta segments and 13 reverse primers for TCR Jbeta segments was used in the multiplex PCR. TCRdb took over this immuneACCESS table, retaining in-frame rearrangements with V and J assigned. Such tables are incomplete; in checked studies, under half of the missing clones stem from an unresolved V gene, and the remainder is unexplained. For this sample there are about 40,000 clones; around 82% appear just once. Clones ranked in the top ten supply 10% to 13% of the sample. Input material: PBMCs. The receptors here all came from a woman under 30 in good health and CMV-seropositive.

The chain joins TRBV15 to TRBJ2-7; 7 bases map to TRBD1. The germline gives CDR1 LNHNV, CDR2 YYDKDF (reference sequence). The CDR3 totals 13 residues. The V gene end was trimmed by 5 bases and the J gene end by 2 bases; junction bases not matched to a gene: 3. The CDR3 DNA sequence: TGTGCCACCAGCCGGGACAGACCCTACGAGCAGTACTTC. It is translated as CATSRDRPYEQYF. Together with reference TRBV15 and TRBJ2-7, the CDR3 gives the full variable domain: DAMVIQNPRYQVTQFGKPVTLSCSQTLNHNVMYWYQQKSSQAPKLLFHYYDKDFNNEADTPDNFQSRRPNTSFCFLDIRSPGLGDTAMYLCATSRDRPYEQYFGPGTRLTVT.

This clone was seen only a few times. The CDR3 region has the DNA TGCAGCGTTGAGGGGCGTTTGAACACTGAAGCTTTCTTT. This codes for CSVEGRLNTEAFF. V usage is TRBV29-1 and J usage is TRBJ1-1, with D possibly matching TRBD1 (5 bases). Per the germline V gene, CDR1 is SQVTM and CDR2 is ANQGSEA. Trimming removed 3 bases from V and 0 bases from J, with 8 bases in between. This CDR3 region has 13 residues. The whole variable domain, remainder taken from reference TRBV29-1 and TRBJ1-1, is SAVISQKPSRDICQRGTSLTIQCQVDSQVTMMFWYRQQPGQSLTLIATANQGSEATYESGFVIDKFPISRPNLTFSTLTVSNMSPEDSSIYLCSVEGRLNTEAFFGQGTRLTVV.

The chain employs TRBV7-8 and TRBJ2-2; D not certain. V lost 5 bases to trimming and J lost 7 bases, with 8 bases between them. Per germline, CDR1 SGHVS and CDR2 FQNEAQ. This CDR3 is built from 12 residues. CDR3 sequence (DNA): TGTGCCAGCAGCCCCCATGTCGGGGAGCTGTTTTTT. Protein: CASSPHVGELFF.

The chain employs TRBV6-1 and TRBJ2-3; 9 positions match TRBD2. Trimming cost V 2 bases and J 0 bases; bases outside gene matches: 0. This CDR3 has 15 residues. Germline loops: CDR1 MNHNS, CDR2 SASEGT. The CDR3, as DNA: TGTGCCAGCAGTGAACTAGCGGGAAGCACAGATACGCAGTATTTT. Its protein is CASSELAGSTDTQYF.

The rearrangement joins TRBV7-3 to TRBJ1-2; D is unresolved. The CDR3 totals 15 residues. The germline V gene encodes CDR1 SGHTA and CDR2 FQGTGA. The V gene lost 5 bases and the J gene lost 8 bases, with 21 bases spanning the gap. The CDR3 nucleotides are TGTGCCAGCAGCCTTAGTCCTCGGGGAAATGAGGGCTACACCTTC. It is translated as CASSLSPRGNEGYTF.

The DNA of the CDR3 is TGTGCCAGCAGTCCGGGGGGGACATCAGATACGCAGTATTTT. Its protein product is CASSPGGTSDTQYF. The rearrangement joins TRBV2 to TRBJ2-3, with 8 nucleotides matching TRBD2. Germline V gene sequence: CDR1 SNHLY, CDR2 FYNNEI. The CDR3 is 14 residues long. Germline trimming cut 5 bases from V and 4 bases from J; bases unmatched to any gene: 5. The full variable domain, its missing parts supplied by reference TRBV2 and TRBJ2-3, is EPEVTQTPSHQVTQMGQEVILRCVPISNHLYFYWYRQILGQKVEFLVSFYNNEISEKSEIFDDQFSVERPDGSNFTLKIRSTKLEDSAMYFCASSPGGTSDTQYFGPGTRLTVL.

The chain combines TRBV5-6 with TRBJ2-5; D might be TRBD2 (5 bases). This CDR3 is built from 13 residues. CDR1 and CDR2 (germline): SGHDT, YYEEEE. Between the trimmed V and J ends, which lost 6 bases and 3 bases, there was a span of 12 bases. CDR3 DNA sequence: TGTGCCAGCACCCTGGCGGGTGAAGAGACCCAGTACTTC. Translated, it gives CASTLAGEETQYF.